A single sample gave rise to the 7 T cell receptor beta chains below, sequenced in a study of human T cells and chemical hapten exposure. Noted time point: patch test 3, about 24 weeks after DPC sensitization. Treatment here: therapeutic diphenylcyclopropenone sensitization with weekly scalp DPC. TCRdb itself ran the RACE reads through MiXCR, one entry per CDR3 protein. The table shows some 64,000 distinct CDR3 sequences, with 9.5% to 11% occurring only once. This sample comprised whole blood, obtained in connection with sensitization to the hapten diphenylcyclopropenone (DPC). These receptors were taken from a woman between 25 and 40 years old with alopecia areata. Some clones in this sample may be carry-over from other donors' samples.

For the CDR3, the DNA is TGTGCCAGCAGCCCTACAACCCTTCAAGAGACCCAGTACTTC. It codes for CASSPTTLQETQYF. This sequence joins TRBV7-6 and TRBJ2-5; D not certain. From germline, CDR1 is SGHVS and CDR2 FNYEAQ. V was clipped by 5 bases and J by 2 bases, with 12 bases between them. CDR3 length: 14 residues.

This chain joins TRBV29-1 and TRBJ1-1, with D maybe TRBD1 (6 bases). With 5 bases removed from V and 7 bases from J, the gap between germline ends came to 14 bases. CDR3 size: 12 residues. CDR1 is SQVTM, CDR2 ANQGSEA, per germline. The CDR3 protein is CSVSFRGGEAFF. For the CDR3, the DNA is TGCAGCGTTTCCTTCAGGGGTGGTGAAGCTTTCTTT.

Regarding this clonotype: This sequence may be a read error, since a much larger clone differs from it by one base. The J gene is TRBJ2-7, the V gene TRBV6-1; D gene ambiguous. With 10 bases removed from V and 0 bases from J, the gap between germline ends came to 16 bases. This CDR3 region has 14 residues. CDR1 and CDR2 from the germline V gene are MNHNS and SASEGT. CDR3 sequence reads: CANSLLPSSYEQYF. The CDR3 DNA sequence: TGTGCCAACAGCCTTTTGCCGAGCTCCTACGAGCAGTACTTC.

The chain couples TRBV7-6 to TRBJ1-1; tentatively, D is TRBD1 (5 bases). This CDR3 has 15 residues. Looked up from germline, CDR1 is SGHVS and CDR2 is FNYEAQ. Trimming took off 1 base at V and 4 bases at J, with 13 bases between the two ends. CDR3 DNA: TGTGCCAGCAGCTTAGTGGGGGGGGTCGGCACTGAAGCTTTCTTT. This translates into CASSLVGGVGTEAFF.

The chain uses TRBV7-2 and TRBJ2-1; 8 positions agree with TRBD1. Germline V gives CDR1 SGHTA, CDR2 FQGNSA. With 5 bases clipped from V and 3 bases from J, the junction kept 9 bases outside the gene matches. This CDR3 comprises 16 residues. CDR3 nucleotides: TGTGCCAGCAGCGTCAACCGGGACAGGTTCTACAATGAGCAGTTCTTC. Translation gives CASSVNRDRFYNEQFF.

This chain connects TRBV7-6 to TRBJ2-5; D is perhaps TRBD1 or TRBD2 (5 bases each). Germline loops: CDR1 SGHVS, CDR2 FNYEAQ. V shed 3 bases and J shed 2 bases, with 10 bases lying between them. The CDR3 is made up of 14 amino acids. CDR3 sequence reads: CASSFGAGQETQYF. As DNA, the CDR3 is TGTGCCAGCAGCTTCGGGGCTGGGCAAGAGACCCAGTACTTC. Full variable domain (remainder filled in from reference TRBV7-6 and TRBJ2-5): GAGVSQSPRYKVTKRGQDVALRCDPISGHVSLYWYRQALGQGPEFLTYFNYEAQQDKSGLPNDRFSAERPEGSISTLTIQRTEQRDSAMYRCASSFGAGQETQYFGPGTRLLVL.

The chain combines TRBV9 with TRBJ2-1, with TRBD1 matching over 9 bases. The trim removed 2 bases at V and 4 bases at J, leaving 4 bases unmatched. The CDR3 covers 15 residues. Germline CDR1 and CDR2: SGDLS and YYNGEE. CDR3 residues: CASSVGQGGYNEQFF. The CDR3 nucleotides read TGTGCCAGCAGCGTGGGACAGGGAGGTTACAATGAGCAGTTCTTC.